This entry describes one TCR beta chain. The V end was cut by 6 bases, the J end by 7 bases, with 12 bases between. Germline lookup yields CDR1 LNHDA and CDR2 SQIVND (reference sequence). The CDR3 runs to 13 residues. The sample is drawn from a study of blood T cell repertoires in COVID-19. This table comes from immunoSEQ multiplex PCR, and its TCRdb copy is limited to in-frame clones, with some not included. This table holds about 240,000 clones, 80% to 90% found once. The sample consisted of PBMCs or T cells enriched from blood (not recorded which). The receptor was derived from a woman in her thirties who had recovered from COVID-19. This chain uses TRBV19 with TRBJ1-4, with a possible D match to TRBD1 (5 bases). CDR3 sequence (DNA): TGTGCCAGTAGGAGGGTCGGGGGTGAAAAACTGTTTTTT. As protein: CASRRVGGEKLFF.